This T cell receptor beta chain was observed in a study of T cell responses to AZD1222 COVID-19 vaccine. Study-level findings and limits: Spike-specific TCR breadth and depth grew following two AZD1222 doses. Donors in the cohort were predominantly white British and more often female, and clonal diversity was possibly underestimated. Spike-wide coverage was observed for vaccine-associated CD4 TCRs, with dominant responses at 160-218 and 743-854. It was only after the peak T cell response that any repertoires were sampled.

V shed 4 bases and J 7 bases; nucleotides not matched to a gene: 11. Germline V gene data show CDR1 as SGHRS and CDR2 as YFSETQ. The CDR3 is 18 residues long. Some clones are missing from TCRdb's copy, which holds only in-frame ones; the method was immunoSEQ multiplex PCR. The sample lists 130,000 or so clones; over 75% were seen once. In the case of this clone: Its cognate antigen is unknown.

V and J are TRBV5-1 and TRBJ2-2, with 15 bases lining up with TRBD2. This TCR was recovered from an adult in good health. The material sequenced was peripheral blood, taken on day 0 of AZD1222 vaccination. The CDR3 protein is CASSPTGLAGGQVGELFF. The CDR3 DNA follows: TGCGCCAGCAGCCCAACCGGACTAGCGGGGGGGCAGGTCGGGGAGCTGTTTTTT.